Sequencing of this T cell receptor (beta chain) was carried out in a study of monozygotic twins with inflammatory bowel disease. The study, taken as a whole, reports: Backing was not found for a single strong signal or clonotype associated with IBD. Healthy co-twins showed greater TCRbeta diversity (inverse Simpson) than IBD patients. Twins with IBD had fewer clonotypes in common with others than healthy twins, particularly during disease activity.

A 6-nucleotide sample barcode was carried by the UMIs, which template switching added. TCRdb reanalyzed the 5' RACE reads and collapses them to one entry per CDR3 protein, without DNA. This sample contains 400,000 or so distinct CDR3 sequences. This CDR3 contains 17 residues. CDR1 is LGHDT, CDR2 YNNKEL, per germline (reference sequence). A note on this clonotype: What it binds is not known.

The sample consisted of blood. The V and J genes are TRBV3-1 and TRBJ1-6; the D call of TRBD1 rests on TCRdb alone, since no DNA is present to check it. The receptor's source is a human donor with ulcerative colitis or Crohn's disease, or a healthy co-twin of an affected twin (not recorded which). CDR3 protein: CASSQDRPGTFNSPLHF.